This TCR beta chain stems from a study of STAT5B mutations in CD4+ large granular lymphocyte leukemia. Study background: Healthy donors showed HLA-associated enrichment of the CDR3 'QG' motif.

Trimming cost V 0 bases and J 10 bases; bases outside gene matches: 6. Germline V lookup: CDR1 GTSNPN, CDR2 SVGIG (reference sequence). The CDR3 runs to 13 residues. To note about this clone: Its cognate antigen is unknown.

The assay was run at survey level. Libraries were prepared by immunoSEQ multiplex PCR; TCRdb keeps only in-frame clonotypes and omits some of them. The profile shows some 35,000 clones, about 91% of them singletons. Study-wide findings and caveats: Top patient clones used TRBV06 genes more often: 8/27 versus 2/35 in controls. Without putative leukemic clones, patient CD4-sorted repertoires remained more clonal than healthy CD4+ repertoires.

The specimen was CD4+ T cells from blood buffy coats. The receptor comes from a human donor in good health. This chain uses TRBV30 with TRBJ1-2, with TRBD1 matching over 9 bases. CDR3 sequence: CAWSVRQGGIYTF. As DNA, the CDR3 is TGTGCCTGGAGTGTACGACAGGGGGGGATCTACACCTTC.